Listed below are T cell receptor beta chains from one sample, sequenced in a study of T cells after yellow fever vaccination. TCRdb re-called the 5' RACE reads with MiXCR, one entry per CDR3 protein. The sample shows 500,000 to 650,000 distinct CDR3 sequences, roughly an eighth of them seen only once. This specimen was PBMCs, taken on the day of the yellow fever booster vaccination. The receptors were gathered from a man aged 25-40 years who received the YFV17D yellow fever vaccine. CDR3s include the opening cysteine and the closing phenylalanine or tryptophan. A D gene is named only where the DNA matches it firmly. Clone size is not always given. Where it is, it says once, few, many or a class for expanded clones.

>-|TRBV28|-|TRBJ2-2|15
TGTGCCAGCCGACTCGGGACCGGTAACACCGGGGAGCTGTTTTTT
CASRLGTGNTGELFF
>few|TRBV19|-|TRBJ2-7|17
TGTGCCAGTATGTGGGACGGTGACTTCCAGGACTCCTACGAGCAGTACTTC
CASMWDGDFQDSYEQYF
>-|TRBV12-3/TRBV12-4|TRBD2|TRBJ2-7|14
TGTGCCAGCAGGGTCGGGACTAGCGGCTACGAGCAGTACTTC
CASRVGTSGYEQYF
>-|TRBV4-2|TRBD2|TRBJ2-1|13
TGTGCCAGCAGCCCCGAACCCGGGACTAGAGGGTTCTTC
CASSPEPGTRGFF
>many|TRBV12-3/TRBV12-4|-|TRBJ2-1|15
TGTGCCAGCAGTGGGAGCGGCAGCTCCTACAATGAGCAGTTCTTC
CASSGSGSSYNEQFF
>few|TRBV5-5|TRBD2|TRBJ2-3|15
TGTGCCAGCAGCTGGGTAGCGGGACCCCTAACAACGCAGTATTTT
CASSWVAGPLTTQYF
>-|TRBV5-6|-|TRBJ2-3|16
TGTGCCAGCAGCTCTCCACGCCCGACCCCCACAGATACGCAGTATTTT
CASSSPRPTPTDTQYF
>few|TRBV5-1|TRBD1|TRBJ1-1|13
TGCGCCAGCAGCTGGGACAGGGGGGCTGAAGCTTTCTTT
CASSWDRGAEAFF
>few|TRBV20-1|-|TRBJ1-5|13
TGCAGTGCTCAACAGGAGGGCAATCAGCCCCAGCATTTT
CSAQQEGNQPQHF
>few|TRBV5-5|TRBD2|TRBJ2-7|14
TGTGCCAGCAGCGGACTAGTTACTACCTACGAGCAGTACTTC
CASSGLVTTYEQYF
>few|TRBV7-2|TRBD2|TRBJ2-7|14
TGTGCCAGCCGAATGGAGGGCGGGAGTGGCGAGCAGTACTTC
CASRMEGGSGEQYF
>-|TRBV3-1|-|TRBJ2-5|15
TGTGCCAGCAGCCAAGATGGCAGTTGGTCGGAGACCCAGTACTTC
CASSQDGSWSETQYF
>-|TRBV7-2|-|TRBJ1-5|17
TGTGCCAGCAGCCCACTGGGGACCTCTACGGGCAATCAGCCCCAGCATTTT
CASSPLGTSTGNQPQHF
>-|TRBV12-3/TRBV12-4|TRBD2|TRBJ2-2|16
TGTGCCAGCAGTTTATGGACGGGAGGTGGCACCGGGGAGCTGTTTTTT
CASSLWTGGGTGELFF
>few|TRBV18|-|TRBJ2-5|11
TGTGCCAGCCCCCCGGGAGAGACCCAGTACTTC
CASPPGETQYF
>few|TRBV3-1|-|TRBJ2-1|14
TGTGCCAGCAGCCAAGGTTCGGTTTACAATGAGCAGTTCTTC
CASSQGSVYNEQFF
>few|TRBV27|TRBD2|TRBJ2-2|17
TGTGCCAGCAGTTTATATACTAGCGGGAGTAGCACCGGGGAGCTGTTTTTT
CASSLYTSGSSTGELFF
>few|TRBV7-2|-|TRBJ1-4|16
TGTGCCAGCAGCCCCCGTAGGGAAAGGTTTGGCGAAAAACTGTTTTTT
CASSPRRERFGEKLFF
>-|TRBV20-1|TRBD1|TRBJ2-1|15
TGCAGTGCTAGAAACGGACAGGGAGATCACAATGAGCAGTTCTTC
CSARNGQGDHNEQFF
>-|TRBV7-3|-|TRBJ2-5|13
TGTGCCAGCAGCCGAACTAGTGATGAGACCCAGTACTTC
CASSRTSDETQYF
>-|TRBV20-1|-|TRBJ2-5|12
TGCAGTGCTAGACAGTACCAAGAGACCCAGTACTTC
CSARQYQETQYF
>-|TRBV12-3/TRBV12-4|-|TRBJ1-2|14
TGTGCCAGCAGCGAACTGGACACAGTCGGTGGCTACACCTTC
CASSELDTVGGYTF
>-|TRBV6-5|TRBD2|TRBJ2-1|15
TGTGCCAGCAGTTACGGGACTAGCACCTACAATGAGCAGTTCTTC
CASSYGTSTYNEQFF
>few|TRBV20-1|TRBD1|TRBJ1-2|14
TGCAGTGCTAGACGGCCGGACAGGTTTTATGGCTACACCTTC
CSARRPDRFYGYTF
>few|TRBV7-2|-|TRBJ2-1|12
TGTGCCAGCAGCTTATTGCGGACTGAGCAGTTCTTC
CASSLLRTEQFF
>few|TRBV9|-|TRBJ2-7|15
TGTGCCAGCAGCGTAGGTTGGGGATCCCTCTACGAGCAGTACTTC
CASSVGWGSLYEQYF
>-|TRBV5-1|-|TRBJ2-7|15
TGCGCCAGCAGCTTGGGGGAGACGCCCCCCCACGAGCAGTACTTC
CASSLGETPPHEQYF
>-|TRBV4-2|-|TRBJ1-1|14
TGTGCCAGCAGCCCTACGCCGCAAGGGACTGAAGCTTTCTTT
CASSPTPQGTEAFF
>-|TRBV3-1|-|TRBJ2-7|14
TGTGCCAGCAGCCAAGATCGCCCCCCCTACGAGCAGTACTTC
CASSQDRPPYEQYF
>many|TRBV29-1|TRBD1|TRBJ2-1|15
TGCAGCGTAGGACAGGGGGCATTCTCCTACAATGAGCAGTTCTTC
CSVGQGAFSYNEQFF
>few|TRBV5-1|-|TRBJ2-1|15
TGCGCCAGCAGCTTGGGCCGCAGGCCAGAGAGTGAGCAGTTCTTC
CASSLGRRPESEQFF